This T cell receptor beta chain was retrieved from a study of blood T cell repertoires in COVID-19. Source study methods: Estimation of nucleated cell counts was performed using reference gene primer amplification. Assay: immunoSEQ multiplex PCR; the TCRdb copy retains only in-frame clones and omits some. The V and J calls and clone size were taken over from that table, and D and trimming were inferred from the DNA. This sample has fewer than 200,000 clones; about four fifths occur once, and the top ten carry about 6.3%. The sequencing sample was made of peripheral blood. This TCR derives from a man aged 55 to 70 with acute or convalescent COVID-19.

The CDR3: CASSQAGGAYEQYF. CDR3 DNA: TGCGCCAGCAGCCAAGCGGGGGGAGCCTACGAGCAGTACTTC. The chain uses TRBV4-3 and TRBJ2-7; TRBD2 matches at 7 bases. The CDR3 spans 14 residues. J was trimmed by 2 bases and V by 1 base; bases with no gene match: 2. CDR1 is LGHNA and CDR2 is YSLEER in the germline V gene.